These 5 T cell receptor beta chains were all obtained from the same sample, sequenced in a study of CD8 T cells in Susac syndrome. Reverse transcription used roughly 0.45 to 1 ug RNA and random hexamers. In TCRdb, the immunoSEQ multiplex PCR reads were re-called with MiXCR into one record per CDR3 protein. The table includes about 150,000 distinct CDR3 sequences, around 90% detected once. Material: CD4+ T cells from PBMCs. These receptors were taken from a human donor in good health.

V and J are TRBV4-3 and TRBJ1-5, with D possibly matching TRBD1 (5 bases). The V and J ends lost 5 bases and 0 bases respectively, with 14 bases between them. Germline V gene data show CDR1 as LGHNA and CDR2 as YSLEER. The CDR3 contains 16 residues. This chain's CDR3 is CASSVRWGISNQPQHF. The CDR3 DNA sequence: TGCGCCAGCAGCGTAAGATGGGGGATTAGCAATCAGCCCCAGCATTTT.

The chain recombines TRBV7-2 with TRBJ2-3; the D is unclear. Trimming removed 3 bases at V and 2 bases at J, with 9 bases between. CDR1 and CDR2 from the germline V gene are SGHTA and FQGNSA. The CDR3 covers 14 residues. CDR3 DNA sequence: TGTGCCAGCAGCTTGCACAGATCCACAGATACGCAGTATTTT. Translating gives CASSLHRSTDTQYF.

This chain connects TRBV7-2 to TRBJ1-2; D unclear. The CDR3 spans 15 residues. V was shortened by 3 bases and J by 1 base, with 12 bases between the two germline ends. Germline CDR1 and CDR2: SGHTA and FQGNSA. CDR3 nucleotide sequence: TGTGCCAGCAGCTTTTGGGGAATTGATAACTATGGCTACACCTTC. Its translation: CASSFWGIDNYGYTF.

The genes are TRBV5-1 and TRBJ2-7, with TRBD1 as a possible D gene (6 bases). The CDR3 sequence is 15 residues long. Trimming took 4 bases from V and 3 from J, leaving 17 bases between them. The germline V gene has CDR1 SGHRS and CDR2 YFSETQ. Here the CDR3 DNA reads TGCGCCAGCAGCAACCCCCAGGGGACCCACTACGAGCAGTACTTC. It specifies CASSNPQGTHYEQYF.

The V gene is TRBV7-2, the J gene TRBJ2-3; D uncertain. The germline V gene encodes CDR1 SGHTA and CDR2 FQGNSA. V lost 3 bases and J lost 5, with 6 bases in between. This CDR3 spans 12 amino acids. As DNA, the CDR3 is TGTGCCAGCAGCTTCGTTCGAGATACGCAGTATTTT. This codes for CASSFVRDTQYF.